The text below deals with one TCR beta chain. Its antigen is as yet unknown. CDR3 length: 17 amino acids. Trimming cost V 0 bases and J 0 bases; bases outside gene matches: 4. Germline V lookup: CDR1 SGHRS, CDR2 YFSETQ. The sample originates from a study of shared clonotypes between healthy human individuals. There were only Caucasian adults among the donors, and all lived in Nashville, Tennessee. Profiled with immunoSEQ multiplex PCR; TCRdb holds only in-frame clones, not every one. The table lists about 2 million clones, 85% to 95% of them singletons. General study findings and limits: The study generally estimated greater richness for naive than memory subsets. Clonotype sharing among donors was thought likely to change with sequencing depth. Shared clonotypes across all four donors exceeded non-shared ones in generation probability.

This TCR came from a young man in good health. The specimen was naive CD4+ T cells sorted from blood. The subset here: CD45RA+ positively selected. The chain carries TRBV5-1 and TRBJ2-3, with 10 bases fitting TRBD1. In DNA, the CDR3 is TGCGCCAGCAGCTTGGGGGACAGGGGTTCTAGCACAGATACGCAGTATTTT. It yields the protein CASSLGDRGSSTDTQYF.